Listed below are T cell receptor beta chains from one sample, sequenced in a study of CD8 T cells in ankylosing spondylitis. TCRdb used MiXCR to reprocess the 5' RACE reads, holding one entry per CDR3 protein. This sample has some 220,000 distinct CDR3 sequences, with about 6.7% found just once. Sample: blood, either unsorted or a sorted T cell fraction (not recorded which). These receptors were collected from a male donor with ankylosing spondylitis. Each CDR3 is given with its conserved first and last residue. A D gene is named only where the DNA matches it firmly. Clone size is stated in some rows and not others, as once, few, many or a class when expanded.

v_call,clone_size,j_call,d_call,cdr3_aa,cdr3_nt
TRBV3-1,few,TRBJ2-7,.,CASSLGGLEYEQYF,TGTGCCAGCAGCCTAGGGGGATTAGAGTACGAGCAGTACTTC
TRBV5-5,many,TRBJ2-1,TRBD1,CASSPGQGPHEQFF,TGTGCCAGCAGCCCGGGACAGGGGCCCCATGAGCAGTTCTTC
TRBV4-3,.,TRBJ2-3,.,CASSQVWGSAPPVSTDTQYF,TGCGCCAGCAGCCAAGTCTGGGGTAGCGCTCCTCCCGTTAGCACAGATACGCAGTATTTT
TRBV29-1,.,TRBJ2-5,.,CSVLAETQYF,TGCAGCGTCCTAGCGGAGACCCAGTACTTC
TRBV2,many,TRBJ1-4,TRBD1,CASSEFGTGADNEKLFF,TGTGCCAGCAGTGAATTTGGGACAGGGGCAGATAATGAAAAACTGTTTTTT
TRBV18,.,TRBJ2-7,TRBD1,CASSPTGGFSYEQYF,TGTGCCAGCTCACCAACAGGGGGCTTCTCCTACGAGCAGTACTTC
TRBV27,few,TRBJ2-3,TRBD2,CASSWLAGSTDTQYF,TGTGCCAGCAGTTGGCTAGCGGGAAGCACAGATACGCAGTATTTT
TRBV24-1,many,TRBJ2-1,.,CATSEAGTYNEQFF,TGTGCCACCAGTGAGGCGGGAACCTACAATGAGCAGTTCTTC
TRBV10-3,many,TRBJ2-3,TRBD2,CAISLTSGNTDTQYF,TGTGCCATCAGCCTGACTAGCGGGAACACAGATACGCAGTATTTT
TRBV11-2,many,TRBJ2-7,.,CASSTGTTYEQYF,TGTGCCAGCAGCACCGGGACCACCTACGAGCAGTACTTC
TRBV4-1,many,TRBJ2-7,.,CASSQVFSSSYEQYF,TGCGCCAGCAGCCAAGTCTTTTCGAGCTCCTACGAGCAGTACTTC